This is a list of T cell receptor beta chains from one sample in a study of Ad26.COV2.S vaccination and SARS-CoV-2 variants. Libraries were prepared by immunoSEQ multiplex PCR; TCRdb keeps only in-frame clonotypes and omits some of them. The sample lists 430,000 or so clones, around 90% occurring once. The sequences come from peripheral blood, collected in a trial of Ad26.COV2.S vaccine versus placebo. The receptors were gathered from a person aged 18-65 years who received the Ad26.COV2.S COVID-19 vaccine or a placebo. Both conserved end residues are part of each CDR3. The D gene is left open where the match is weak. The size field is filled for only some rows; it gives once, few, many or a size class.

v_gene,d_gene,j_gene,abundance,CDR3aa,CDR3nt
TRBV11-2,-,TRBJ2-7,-,CASSLYFSAEQYF,TGTGCCAGCAGCTTATACTTCTCGGCCGAGCAGTACTTC
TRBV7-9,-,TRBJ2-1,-,CASSLESSYNEQFF,TGTGCCAGCAGCTTAGAGAGCTCCTACAATGAGCAGTTCTTC
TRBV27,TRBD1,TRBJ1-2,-,CASRQSDRLNGYTF,TGTGCCAGCAGGCAATCGGACAGGCTCAATGGCTACACCTTC
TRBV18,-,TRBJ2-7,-,CASSPNDRIFPHEQYF,TGTGCCAGCTCACCGAACGACAGGATATTTCCCCACGAGCAGTACTTC
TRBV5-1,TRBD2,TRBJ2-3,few,CASSLDGRSPDTQYF,TGCGCCAGCAGCTTGGACGGGAGGAGTCCAGATACGCAGTATTTT
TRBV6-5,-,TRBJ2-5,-,CASSRTVQETQYF,TGTGCCAGCAGCCGGACGGTTCAAGAGACCCAGTACTTC
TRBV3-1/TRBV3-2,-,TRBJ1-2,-,CASSQGHRVRFPYGYTF,TGTGCCAGCAGCCAAGGTCACAGGGTGAGGTTCCCCTATGGCTACACCTTC
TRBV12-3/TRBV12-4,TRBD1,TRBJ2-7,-,CASRLDRAPEQYF,TGTGCCAGCAGGTTGGACAGGGCTCCCGAGCAGTACTTC
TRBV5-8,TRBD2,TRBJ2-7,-,CASSLGGTSGIPSYEQYF,TGTGCCAGCAGCTTGGGAGGGACTAGCGGGATCCCCTCCTACGAGCAGTACTTC
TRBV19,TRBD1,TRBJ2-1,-,CASRGQGYYNEQFF,TGTGCCAGTAGAGGACAGGGCTACTACAATGAGCAGTTCTTC
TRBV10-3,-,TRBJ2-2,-,CAISFRGPDYGELFF,TGTGCCATCAGTTTCCGGGGACCGGATTACGGGGAGCTGTTTTTT
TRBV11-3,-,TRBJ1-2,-,CASSPPFGGSHYGYTF,TGTGCCAGCAGCCCCCCCTTTGGAGGGTCCCACTATGGCTACACCTTC
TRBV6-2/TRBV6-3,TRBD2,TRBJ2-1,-,CASSPGGSGRLGEQFF,TGTGCCAGCAGCCCCGGTGGTAGCGGGAGATTGGGTGAGCAGTTCTTC
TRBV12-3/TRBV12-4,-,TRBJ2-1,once,CASSLAFILEKFF,TGTGCCAGCAGTTTAGCGTTTATTCTAGAAAAGTTCTTC
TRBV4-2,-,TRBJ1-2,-,CASSPMSGATNYGYTF,TGTGCCAGCAGCCCAATGTCAGGGGCAACTAACTATGGCTACACCTTC
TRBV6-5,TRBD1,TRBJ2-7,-,CASTPDRGLYEQYF,TGTGCCAGCACCCCGGACAGGGGGCTATACGAGCAGTACTTC
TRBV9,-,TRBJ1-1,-,CASSDGSLNTEAFF,TGTGCCAGCAGCGATGGCAGCTTGAACACTGAAGCTTTCTTT
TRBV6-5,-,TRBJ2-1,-,CASRDFRETPNEQFF,TGTGCCAGCAGAGACTTTCGGGAGACCCCCAATGAGCAGTTCTTC
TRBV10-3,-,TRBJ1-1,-,CAISAARWEGNTEAFF,TGTGCCATCAGTGCCGCCAGGTGGGAGGGGAACACTGAAGCTTTCTTT
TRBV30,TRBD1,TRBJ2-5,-,CACIRDRLYQETQYF,TGTGCCTGCATCCGGGACAGGCTGTACCAAGAGACCCAGTACTTC
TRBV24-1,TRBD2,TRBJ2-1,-,CATSDPGGPYNEQFF,TGTGCCACCAGTGACCCGGGAGGGCCATACAATGAGCAGTTCTTC
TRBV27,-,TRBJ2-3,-,CASSSHGTDTQYF,TGTGCCAGCAGTTCACACGGCACAGATACGCAGTATTTT
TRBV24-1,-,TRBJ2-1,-,CATSDFSQAGEQFF,TGTGCCACCAGTGATTTTAGTCAGGCGGGAGAGCAGTTCTTC
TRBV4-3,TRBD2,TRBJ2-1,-,CASSQDRLAGGNNEQFF,TGCGCCAGCAGCCAAGATCGGCTAGCGGGAGGAAACAATGAGCAGTTCTTC
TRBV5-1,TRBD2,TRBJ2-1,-,CASSLASGGAYNEQFF,TGCGCCAGCAGCTTGGCTAGCGGAGGGGCCTACAATGAGCAGTTCTTC
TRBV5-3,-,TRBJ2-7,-,CARSLVLGLRYEQYF,TGTGCCAGAAGCTTGGTCCTGGGTTTGCGCTACGAGCAGTACTTC
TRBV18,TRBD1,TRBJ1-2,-,CASSPPSFGTEKFGVFGYTF,TGTGCCAGCTCACCACCGTCTTTTGGGACAGAAAAGTTCGGCGTTTTTGGCTACACCTTC
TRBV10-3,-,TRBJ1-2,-,CAISSSGADSTNYGYTF,-
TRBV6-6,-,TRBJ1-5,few,CASSPQRGRGTGQPQHF,TGTGCCAGCAGTCCCCAACGGGGCAGGGGTACAGGGCAGCCCCAGCATTTT
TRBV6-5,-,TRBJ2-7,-,CASSYDGVGGSYEQYF,TGTGCCAGCAGTTACGACGGGGTGGGGGGCTCCTACGAGCAGTACTTC
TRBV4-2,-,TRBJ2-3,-,CASSPRGGAGSTDTQYF,TGTGCCAGCAGTCCCAGAGGAGGGGCAGGCAGCACAGATACGCAGTATTTT